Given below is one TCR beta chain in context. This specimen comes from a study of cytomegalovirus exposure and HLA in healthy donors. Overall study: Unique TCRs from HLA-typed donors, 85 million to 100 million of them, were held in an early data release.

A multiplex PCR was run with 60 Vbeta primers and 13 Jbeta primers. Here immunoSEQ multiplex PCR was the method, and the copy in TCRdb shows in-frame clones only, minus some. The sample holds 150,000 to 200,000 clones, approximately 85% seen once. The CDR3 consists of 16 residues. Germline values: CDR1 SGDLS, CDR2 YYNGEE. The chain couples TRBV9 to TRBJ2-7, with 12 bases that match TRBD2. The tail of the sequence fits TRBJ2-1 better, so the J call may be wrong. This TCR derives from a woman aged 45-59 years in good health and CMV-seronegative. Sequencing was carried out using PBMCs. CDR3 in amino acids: CASSEGLAGMVYEQFF. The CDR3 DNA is TGTGCCAGCAGCGAAGGACTAGCGGGGATGGTGTATGAGCAGTTCTTC.